The sequence of this T cell receptor beta chain was determined in a study of CD8+CD57+ T cells in acquired aplastic anemia. Trimming stripped 6 bases from V and 4 bases from J, with 17 bases between. Germline values: CDR1 SGHRS, CDR2 YFSETQ. The CDR3 totals 15 residues. Sequencing involved patients with CD8+CD57+ cell expansion previously shown by flow cytometry. CDR3 and TCR beta VDJ profiling relied on genomic DNA as the template. TCRdb reanalysed the reads using MiXCR and keeps one entry per CDR3 protein. The table has 450,000 to 600,000 distinct CDR3 sequences, about a third seen once. The J gene is TRBJ2-1, the V gene TRBV5-1; D possibly corresponds to TRBD2 (6 bases). The sequencing sample was made of sorted CD4+, CD8+, or CD8+CD57+ T cells (not recorded which) from PBMCs. The sequence came from a human donor with aplastic anemia. CDR3 in amino acids: CASTLGGGGYNEQFF. CDR3 nucleotide sequence: TGCGCCAGCACCCTGGGGGGTGGGGGGTACAATGAGCAGTTCTTC.